This T cell receptor beta chain originates from a study of T-cell reconstitution after alpha-beta-depleted transplantation in children. TCRbeta library construction was performed incorporating unique molecular identifiers. TCRdb itself ran the PCR reads through MiXCR, one entry per CDR3 protein. The sample consists of approximately 240,000 distinct CDR3 sequences, 7.5% to 10% of them appearing once. V lost 4 bases, J lost 5 bases, and 2 bases stayed unmatched. CDR1 is MNHEY, CDR2 SVGAGI, per germline. The CDR3 covers 14 residues. This clonotype came up a few times. The chain recombines TRBV6-5 with TRBJ2-5; 12 nucleotides line up with TRBD2. Source: PBMCs from the stem cell graft donor, taken from the stem cell graft. The clonotype comes from a human donor who donated a stem cell graft to a child with SCID. The DNA of the CDR3 is TGTGCCAGCAGTTCCCTAGCGGGGGGGGAGACCCAGTACTTC. Its protein is CASSSLAGGETQYF.